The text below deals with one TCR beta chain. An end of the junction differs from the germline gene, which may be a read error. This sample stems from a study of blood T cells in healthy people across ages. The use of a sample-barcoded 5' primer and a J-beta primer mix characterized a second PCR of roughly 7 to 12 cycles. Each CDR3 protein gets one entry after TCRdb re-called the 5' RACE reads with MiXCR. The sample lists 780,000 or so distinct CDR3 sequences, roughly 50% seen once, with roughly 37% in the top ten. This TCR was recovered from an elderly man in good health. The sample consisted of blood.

The CDR3 nucleotides read TGTGCCAACAGCCCTCAGGGCCTGACAGGGGGCGCAGACATTCAGTACTTC. This gives the protein CANSPQGLTGGADIQYF. The V and J genes are TRBV4-2 and TRBJ2-4; 10 positions match TRBD1. The germline gives CDR1 LGHNA, CDR2 YNFKEQ. The CDR3 contains 17 residues.